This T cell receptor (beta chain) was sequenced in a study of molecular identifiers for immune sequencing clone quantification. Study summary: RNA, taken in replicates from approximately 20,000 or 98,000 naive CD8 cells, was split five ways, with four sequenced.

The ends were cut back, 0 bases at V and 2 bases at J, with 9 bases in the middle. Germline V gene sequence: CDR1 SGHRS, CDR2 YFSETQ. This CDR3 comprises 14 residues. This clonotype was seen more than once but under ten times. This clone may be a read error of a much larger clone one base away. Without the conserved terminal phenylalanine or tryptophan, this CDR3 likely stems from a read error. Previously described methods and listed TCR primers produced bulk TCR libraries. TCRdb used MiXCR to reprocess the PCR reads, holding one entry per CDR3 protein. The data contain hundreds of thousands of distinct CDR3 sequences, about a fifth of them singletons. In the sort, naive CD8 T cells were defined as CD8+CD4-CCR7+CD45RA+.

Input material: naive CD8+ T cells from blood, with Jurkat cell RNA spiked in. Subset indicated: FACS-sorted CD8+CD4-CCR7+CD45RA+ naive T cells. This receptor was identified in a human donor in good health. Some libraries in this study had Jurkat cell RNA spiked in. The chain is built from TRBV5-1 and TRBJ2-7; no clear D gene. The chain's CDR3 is CASSLDMATYEQYL. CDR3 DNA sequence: TGCGCCAGCAGCTTGGATATGGCAACCTACGAGCAGTACCTC.